This passage covers 17 T cell receptor beta chains from one sample sequenced in a study of T cell changes during pregnancy in multiple sclerosis. The method was immunoSEQ multiplex PCR; TCRdb's version includes in-frame clones alone and lacks a portion of them. The sample gives 68,000 or so clones, about 90% of which show up once; 1.1% to 1.5% is in the top ten. The material sequenced was peripheral blood, taken in the second trimester of pregnancy. The receptor source for this set is a female donor in good health, enrolled as a control in a pregnancy study.

The V gene is TRBV29-1, the J gene TRBJ2-2; possible D gene TRBD2, 5 bases. The CDR3 extends over 12 amino acids. Looked up from germline, CDR1 is SQVTM and CDR2 is ANQGSEA. Trimming removed 6 bases at V and 7 bases at J, with 12 bases between. CDR3 in amino acids: CSVLEGGGELFF. DNA of the CDR3: TGCAGCGTCCTCGAGGGCGGCGGGGAGCTGTTTTTT.

The chain links TRBV13 to TRBJ2-2, with 9 bases aligning to TRBD2. The V gene end was trimmed by 5 bases and the J gene end by 5 bases; junction bases not matched to a gene: 15. This CDR3 comprises 18 residues. Germline CDR1 is PRHDT and CDR2 is FYEKMQ (reference sequence). CDR3 residues: CASSARASGTGWTGELFF. The DNA of the CDR3 is TGTGCCAGCAGCGCCCGGGCTAGCGGGACGGGTTGGACCGGGGAGCTGTTTTTT.

The chain uses TRBV6-1 and TRBJ2-7, with TRBD2 as a possible D gene (6 bases). This CDR3 has 15 amino acids. Germline CDR1 reads MNHNS; CDR2 reads SASEGT. V lost 5 bases to trimming and J lost 4 bases, with 18 bases between them. The DNA for the CDR3 is TGTGCCAGCAGTCGCCGGCGGGATTCGGTTTACGAGCAGTACTTC. Amino acids: CASSRRRDSVYEQYF.

The chain has TRBV20-1 and TRBJ2-1; possible D gene TRBD1, 6 bases. The CDR3 sequence is 11 residues long. Germline V gene sequence: CDR1 DFQATT, CDR2 SNEGSKA (reference sequence). V gave up 4 bases and J gave up 6 bases, with 7 bases separating them. CDR3 sequence reads: CSAKDSNEQFF. CDR3 sequence (DNA): TGCAGTGCTAAGGACAGCAATGAGCAGTTCTTC.

J is TRBJ2-7 and V is TRBV27, with a weak D call TRBD1 (5 bases). Germline CDR1 is MNHEY and CDR2 is SMNVEV (reference sequence). V was pared by 4 bases and J by 1 base, with 11 bases between. The length of the CDR3 is 14 residues. CDR3 bases: TGTGCCAGCAGTTACAATCAGGGTTCCTACGAGCAGTACTTC. Protein sequence: CASSYNQGSYEQYF.

Written as DNA, the CDR3 is TGTGCCAGCTCACCACAACCCGGACAGGGTTATGGCTACACCTTC. Amino acid sequence: CASSPQPGQGYGYTF. The genes are TRBV18 and TRBJ1-2, with 8 bases matching TRBD1. CDR1 KGHSH and CDR2 LQKENI come from the germline V gene. This CDR3 is 15 amino acids long. With 1 base clipped from V and 5 bases from J, the junction kept 6 bases outside the gene matches.

The V call is TRBV9, the J call TRBJ1-1; no definite D call. The CDR3 runs to 14 residues. V was pared by 0 bases and J by 4 bases, with 10 bases between. Germline lookup yields CDR1 SGDLS and CDR2 YYNGEE. The CDR3 DNA follows: TGTGCCAGCAGCGTAGCTGGCCAGATCACTGAAGCTTTCTTT. Translated, it gives CASSVAGQITEAFF.

The genes are TRBV5-4 and TRBJ2-2; unclear D gene. Trimming removed 2 bases from V and 2 bases from J, with 7 bases in between. Germline V gene lookup returns CDR1 SGHNT and CDR2 YYREEE (reference sequence). The CDR3 contains 14 residues. The CDR3 region has the DNA TGTGCCAGCAGCTTCCCTAGTAACACCGGGGAGCTGTTTTTT. Translating it yields CASSFPSNTGELFF.

This chain links TRBV5-1 with TRBJ2-3; D may be TRBD2 (6 bases). This CDR3 has 16 amino acids. Germline loops: CDR1 SGHRS, CDR2 YFSETQ. The ends were cut back, 0 bases at V and 2 bases at J, with 13 bases in the middle. CDR3: CASSLEVSGSTDTQYF. The CDR3, as DNA: TGCGCCAGCAGCTTGGAAGTTAGCGGTTCCACAGATACGCAGTATTTT.

The chain is built from TRBV19 and TRBJ1-3; 7 bases agree with TRBD1. Germline V gives CDR1 LNHDA, CDR2 SQIVND (reference sequence). V was clipped by 6 bases and J by 4 bases; unmatched bases: 6. This CDR3 spans 14 amino acids. CDR3 DNA sequence: TGTGCCAGTAGCGCTGAGGGGGCGGGAAACACCATATATTTT. Translated, it gives CASSAEGAGNTIYF. Full variable domain (missing parts from reference TRBV19 and TRBJ1-3): DGGITQSPKYLFRKEGQNVTLSCEQNLNHDAMYWYRQDPGQGLRLIYYSQIVNDFQKGDIAEGYSVSREKKESFPLTVTSAQKNPTAFYLCASSAEGAGNTIYFGEGSWLTVV.

The V call is TRBV9, the J call TRBJ2-7; 7 positions agree with TRBD1. V lost 2 bases, J lost 3 bases, and 5 bases stayed unmatched. Germline V gene sequence: CDR1 SGDLS, CDR2 YYNGEE. The CDR3 contains 14 residues. The CDR3 loop is CASSVTPGGYEQYF. In DNA form, the CDR3 reads TGTGCCAGCAGCGTGACCCCAGGGGGCTACGAGCAGTACTTC. The complete variable domain, with remaining parts taken from reference TRBV9 and TRBJ2-7, reads DSGVTQTPKHLITATGQRVTLRCSPRSGDLSVYWYQQSLDQGLQFLIQYYNGEERAKGNILERFSAQQFPDLHSELNLSSLELGDSALYFCASSVTPGGYEQYFGPGTRLTVT.

The J gene is TRBJ2-1, the V gene TRBV4-3; D is perhaps TRBD2 (7 bases). The CDR3 runs 13 residues. Trimming removed 4 bases at V and 8 bases at J, with 12 bases between. The germline gives CDR1 LGHNA, CDR2 YSLEER. The CDR3: CASSLRGGDEQFF. Written as DNA, the CDR3 is TGCGCCAGCAGCCTGAGGGGGGGCGATGAGCAGTTCTTC.

The chain couples TRBV29-1 to TRBJ2-7; tentatively, D is TRBD2 (7 bases). V was cut by 6 bases and J by 7 bases, with 19 bases left in between. The V gene's germline CDR1 is SQVTM and CDR2 ANQGSEA. The CDR3 is 13 residues long. The CDR3 sequence is CSVRPRGAGEQYF. The CDR3 DNA reads TGCAGCGTCCGGCCACGGGGGGCGGGGGAGCAGTACTTC.

The chain combines TRBV5-1 with TRBJ2-7; 11 bases are shared with TRBD1. V trimming: 4 bases; J trimming: 1 base; junction bases outside the gene matches: 4. The CDR3 runs to 15 residues. Germline-derived CDR1 and CDR2 are SGHRS and YFSETQ. Here the CDR3 reads CASSPGQGASYEQYF. CDR3 sequence (DNA): TGCGCCAGCAGCCCCGGACAGGGGGCGTCCTACGAGCAGTACTTC.

This chain links TRBV7-2 with TRBJ2-3; 7 nucleotides agree with TRBD2. The CDR3 contains 14 residues. The V and J ends lost 4 bases and 4 bases, in that order; junction bases with no gene match: 5. The germline V gene encodes CDR1 SGHTA and CDR2 FQGNSA. For the CDR3, the DNA is TGTGCCAGCAGCTCCCCGGGGAGGGCAGATACGCAGTATTTT. This sequence encodes CASSSPGRADTQYF.

The chain employs TRBV19 and TRBJ1-2; 7 bases are shared with TRBD1. With V trimmed by 10 bases and J by 3 bases, 20 bases remained unmatched. Germline CDR1 reads LNHDA; CDR2 reads SQIVND (reference sequence). CDR3 length: 17 residues. The CDR3 nucleotides are TGTGCCATCCTACCGCCGACCCCTGACAGGGTGGACTATGGCTACACCTTC. The encoded protein is CAILPPTPDRVDYGYTF.

The V gene is TRBV6-5, the J gene TRBJ2-1; D is possibly TRBD2 (5 bases). CDR1 is MNHEY, CDR2 SVGAGI, per germline. The CDR3 extends over 13 amino acids. V lost 6 bases and J lost 4, with 10 bases in between. The CDR3 is CASSPTRYNEQFF. CDR3 bases: TGTGCCAGCAGCCCTACTAGATACAATGAGCAGTTCTTC.